The T cell receptor (beta chain) described here comes from a study of beta chain features in type 1 diabetes. What was sequenced were expressed TCRB transcripts, since all of the isolated RNA had been reverse transcribed. Clones were sequenced by immunoSEQ multiplex PCR, and TCRdb holds only the in-frame ones, with some missing. The sample comprises about 370,000 clones, over 8.5% of which are singletons, and about 0.6% rests with the top ten. CDR3 length equals 13 residues. Germline V lookup: CDR1 SGHNT, CDR2 YYREEE (reference sequence). Trimming took 3 bases from V and 9 from J; bases not matched to a gene: 4. Comments on this clone: The antigen remains undetermined.

The study's findings and limits: Relative to healthy donors, patients appeared to have naive, central memory and Treg TCRB repertoires that were more similar. Moderate but significant shortening of TCRB CDR3s was recorded in all four CD4+ subsets from Type 1 diabetes patients.

The sequenced sample consisted of central memory CD4+ T cells from blood. J is TRBJ2-4 and V is TRBV5-4; 9 nucleotides match TRBD1. This receptor was identified in a man aged 25 to 45 with type 1 diabetes. In DNA, the CDR3 is TGTGCCAGCAGCTCTGGACAGGGGAGCATTCAGTACTTC. The encoded protein is CASSSGQGSIQYF.